This T cell receptor (beta chain) was obtained from a study of T cell responses to AZD1222 COVID-19 vaccine. Whole-study results and caveats: There were mostly white British donors and more females than males, and clonal diversity was possibly underestimated. Researchers report vaccine-associated CD4 TCRs spanning spike, with dominance at 160-218 and 743-854. Repertoire samples came only from after the peak T cell response. Spike-specific TCR breadth rose after two AZD1222 doses, and depth rose as well.

About this clone: Its antigen is unknown.

Only in-frame clones appear in the TCRdb table, and some are missing; sequencing was by immunoSEQ multiplex PCR. The top ten clones hold 2.9% of a sample with about 100,000 clones, 70% to 90% of them seen once. The TCR was taken from an adult in good health. Sample: peripheral blood, taken on day 0 of AZD1222 vaccination.

CDR3 nucleotides: TGTGCCACCAGTGATGAGACTAGCGCCTACAATGAGCAGTTCTTC. It translates to CATSDETSAYNEQFF. The rearrangement joins TRBV24-1 to TRBJ2-1, with 8 bases matching TRBD2. From germline, CDR1 is KGHDR and CDR2 SFDVKD. V trimming: 3 bases; J trimming: 2 bases; junction bases outside the gene matches: 2. This CDR3 has 15 residues.